These 4 T cell receptor beta chains were all obtained from the same sample, sequenced in a study of cytomegalovirus exposure and HLA in healthy donors. 60 Vbeta and 13 Jbeta primers were used in PCR. Clones were read by immunoSEQ multiplex PCR, and TCRdb kept only the in-frame ones, dropping some. Of some 140,000 clones listed, 70% to 80% are singletons. The sample consisted of PBMCs. The receptors were gathered from a man aged 25 to 45 in good health and CMV-seronegative.

This clone has only a few counts. V is TRBV28 and J is TRBJ1-5; 7 bases map to TRBD1. Trimming took 2 bases from V and 8 from J; bases not matched to a gene: 6. Germline CDR1 MDHEN, CDR2 SYDVKM. This CDR3 comprises 14 residues. The CDR3 here is CASSLGQGGEPQHF. The CDR3 bases are TGTGCCAGCAGTTTAGGGCAGGGGGGTGAGCCCCAGCATTTT. The full variable domain, in which reference TRBV28 and TRBJ1-5 provide the parts outside the CDR3, is DVKVTQSSRYLVKRTGEKVFLECVQDMDHENMFWYRQDPGLGLRLIYFSYDVKMKEKGDIPEGYSVSREKKERFSLILESASTNQTSMYLCASSLGQGGEPQHFGDGTRLSIL.

The chain carries TRBV6-5 and TRBJ2-1, with 9 bases identical to TRBD1. Germline-derived CDR1 and CDR2 are MNHEY and SVGAGI. This CDR3 region has 15 residues. The V segment lost 6 bases and the J segment 8 bases; nucleotides outside the gene matches: 11. The CDR3 DNA is TGTGCCAGCAGAACGACAGGGGGGCTAAGCGATGAGCAGTTCTTC. Translating it yields CASRTTGGLSDEQFF.

J is TRBJ1-1 and V is TRBV18; D uncertain. This CDR3 region has 13 residues. Deletions cut 4 bases from V and 1 base from J, with 7 bases between. From germline, CDR1 is KGHSH and CDR2 LQKENI. The CDR3 is CASSQERNTEAFF. Written as DNA, the CDR3 is TGTGCCAGCTCACAGGAGCGGAACACTGAAGCTTTCTTT.

V and J are TRBV6-6 and TRBJ2-7; maybe TRBD1 (6 bases). There are 15 residues in the CDR3. Trimming cost V 4 bases and J 3 bases, with 16 bases left between them. Looked up from germline, CDR1 is MNHNY and CDR2 is SVGAGI (reference sequence). For the CDR3, the DNA is TGTGCCAGCAGTTCCCACAGGGAAGGGGGCTACGAGCAGTACTTC. Protein: CASSSHREGGYEQYF.